Listed here are 4 T cell receptor beta chains from one sample, sequenced in a study of identical twins. Via MiXCR, TCRdb re-called the 5' RACE reads, giving one row per CDR3 protein. In the table there are hundreds of thousands of distinct CDR3 sequences, approximately 22% of which are singletons. These data were also filed under a second study, of T cells expressing NK-cell markers.

What was sequenced was PBMCs. The receptors originated from a woman between 18 and 29 years old in good health.

CDR3 sequence reads: CASSNYIDPGTAPYEQYF. CDR3 in DNA: TGTGCCAGCAGCAATTATATCGACCCGGGGACAGCACCCTACGAGCAGTACTTC. V and J are TRBV7-8 and TRBJ2-7; 7 positions match TRBD1. The J segment lost 2 bases and the V segment lost 5 bases, leaving 18 bases of the junction unmatched. The CDR3 spans 18 residues. Germline V gene lookup returns CDR1 SGHVS and CDR2 FQNEAQ.

The chain carries TRBV10-3 and TRBJ2-2, with a tentative D call TRBD2 (5 bases). With 4 bases removed from V and 3 bases from J, the gap between germline ends came to 6 bases. This CDR3 contains 13 residues. The germline gives CDR1 ENHRY, CDR2 SYGVKD. The CDR3 loop reads CAISAGDTGELFF. CDR3 sequence (DNA): TGTGCCATCAGTGCCGGGGACACCGGGGAGCTGTTTTTT.

J is TRBJ2-1 and V is TRBV20-1, with 13 positions matching TRBD2. The CDR3 length is 15 residues. The germline V gene has CDR1 DFQATT and CDR2 SNEGSKA (reference sequence). J lost 8 bases, V lost 5 bases, and 9 bases had no gene match. CDR3 sequence reads: CSAPRAGLAGDEQFF. The CDR3 DNA follows: TGCAGTGCTCCCCGGGCAGGACTAGCGGGGGATGAGCAGTTCTTC.

The sample holds one count of this clonotype. This chain uses TRBV10-3 with TRBJ1-6; D is perhaps TRBD1 (5 bases). Germline V gene lookup returns CDR1 ENHRY and CDR2 SYGVKD. The CDR3 is made up of 15 amino acids. With 4 bases removed from V and 4 bases from J, the gap between germline ends came to 11 bases. The CDR3, as DNA: TGTGCCATCAGTGGAGGGGTCACGTATAATTCACCCCTCCACTTT. As protein: CAISGGVTYNSPLHF.